This passage covers 10 T cell receptor beta chains from one sample sequenced in a study of PD-L1 blockade in urothelial cancer. This table comes from immunoSEQ multiplex PCR, and its TCRdb copy is limited to in-frame clones, with some not included. The sample carries around 20,000 clones, about 86% recorded once. Here the sequenced sample was PBMCs, taken around atezolizumab (anti-PD-L1) treatment. The receptors originated from a man in his fifties or sixties with urothelial cancer.

The chain couples TRBV6-1 to TRBJ2-5; a weak D match, TRBD2 (7 bases). CDR1 and CDR2 from the germline V gene are MNHNS and SASEGT. The CDR3 is 15 residues long. V gave up 4 bases and J gave up 2 bases, with 14 bases separating them. CDR3 nucleotide sequence: TGTGCCAGCAGTGCCGTAGGGAGGGGGCAAGAGACCCAGTACTTC. Residues: CASSAVGRGQETQYF.

The rearrangement uses TRBV6-4 and TRBJ2-1, with 11 bases that match TRBD2. CDR1 is MRHNA, CDR2 SNTAGT, per germline. J gave up 7 bases and V 3 bases, and 5 bases lay outside the gene matches. The CDR3 contains 15 residues. The DNA of the CDR3 is TGTGCCAGCAGTGAAGAGGCTAGCGGGGGGAATGAGCAGTTCTTC. Translation: CASSEEASGGNEQFF.

A single count supports this clone. The rearrangement uses TRBV7-2 and TRBJ2-2; D is unresolved. In germline, CDR1 is SGHTA, CDR2 FQGNSA. V was clipped by 2 bases and J by 7 bases, with 5 bases between them. The CDR3 is made up of 12 amino acids. The CDR3 DNA reads TGTGCCAGCAGCTTAATAATCGGGGAGCTGTTTTTT. Protein sequence: CASSLIIGELFF.

With regard to this clone: The junction does not match germline at one end; this may be a read error. The chain links TRBV6-5 to TRBJ2-6; D might be TRBD1 (5 bases). The V gene's germline CDR1 is MNHEY and CDR2 SVGAGI. CDR3 length: 15 residues. DNA of the CDR3: TGTGCCAGCAGTTACTCGGCTTCTGGGGCCAATGTCCTGACTTTC. Protein sequence: CASSYSASGANVLTF.

The V gene is TRBV29-1, the J gene TRBJ1-2, with D uncertain. The CDR3 totals 13 residues. Germline-derived CDR1 and CDR2 are SQVTM and ANQGSEA. The V gene lost 4 bases and the J gene lost 4 bases, with 13 bases spanning the gap. The chain's CDR3 is CSVVPYWSYGYTF. The CDR3 nucleotides are TGCAGCGTTGTACCCTACTGGAGCTATGGCTACACCTTC.

V and J are TRBV5-1 and TRBJ1-1, with a weak D call TRBD1 (5 bases). V was shortened by 0 bases and J by 8 bases, with 17 bases between the two germline ends. Germline-derived CDR1 and CDR2 are SGHRS and YFSETQ. The length of the CDR3 is 15 residues. CDR3 amino acids: CASSLGPSGYLEAFF. DNA for the CDR3: TGCGCCAGCAGCTTGGGACCGTCAGGGTATCTGGAAGCTTTCTTT. The variable domain in full, with the rest retrieved from reference TRBV5-1 and TRBJ1-1, is KAGVTQTPRYLIKTRGQQVTLSCSPISGHRSVSWYQQTPGQGLQFLFEYFSETQRNKGNFPGRFSGRQFSNSRSEMNVSTLELGDSALYLCASSLGPSGYLEAFFGQGTRLTVV.

Note on this clone: The junction departs from the called germline gene at one end, perhaps through a read error. V and J are TRBV27 and TRBJ2-3, with a tentative D call TRBD2 (7 bases). The CDR3 totals 16 residues. Germline V gives CDR1 MNHEY, CDR2 SMNVEV (reference sequence). The CDR3 here is CASRLFGGGPTDTQYF. For the CDR3, the DNA is TGTGCCAGCAGATTATTTGGGGGGGGCCCAACAGATACGCAGTATTTT.

About this clone itself: The junction and the germline gene differ at one end; a read error may be behind it. The rearrangement uses TRBV5-5 and TRBJ2-7, with 7 bases fitting TRBD1. The CDR3 spans 14 residues. Germline assignment: CDR1 SGHKS and CDR2 YYEKEE (reference sequence). CDR3 nucleotide sequence: TGTGCCAGCAGCTCGACCTTCGCTGACAGGGCCCTGTATTTC. This encodes CASSSTFADRALYF.

This chain uses TRBV18 with TRBJ1-5; no firm D call. Per the germline V gene, CDR1 is KGHSH and CDR2 is LQKENI. V was clipped by 2 bases and J by 2 bases, with 16 bases between them. The CDR3 covers 17 residues. CDR3 loop: CASSPSGAGAGNQPQHF. CDR3 DNA sequence: TGTGCCAGCTCACCATCGGGAGCGGGCGCCGGCAATCAGCCCCAGCATTTT.

The sample holds one count of this clone. This sequence joins TRBV7-8 and TRBJ2-3; maybe TRBD2 (7 bases). There are 15 residues in the CDR3. The germline V and J ends were trimmed by 0 bases and 4 bases, with 11 bases remaining between them. From germline, CDR1 is SGHVS and CDR2 FQNEAQ. The DNA for the CDR3 is TGTGCCAGCAGCTTAGCGGGGGGGCCTTCAGATACGCAGTATTTT. Protein product: CASSLAGGPSDTQYF.